The 17 T cell receptor beta chains below come from one sample, sequenced in a study of human CD8 memory T cell subsets. Construction of TCR beta libraries was accomplished by means of UMI-labeled 5' RACE. TCRdb re-called the 5' RACE reads and catalogs CDR3 proteins one per entry, DNA excluded. This sample's table reports some 10,000 distinct CDR3 sequences. Input material: CD8+ stem-like memory T cells (TSCM and TCM) sorted from PBMCs. Subset meaning: stem-like memory CD8 T cells (TSTEM), CCR7+ PD-1- TIGIT-. These receptors were obtained from a human donor in good health.

CDR3 in amino acids: CASSNEQETEGNYGYTF. V gene TRBV21-1 combines with J gene TRBJ1-2. TRBV21-1 counts as a pseudogene. This CDR3 is 17 amino acids long.

This chain uses TRBV10-3 with TRBJ2-1; lacking DNA, the TRBD2 call made by TCRdb goes unchecked. The CDR3 has 13 residues. Looked up from germline, CDR1 is ENHRY and CDR2 is SYGVKD. This CDR3 reads CAITSATYNEQFF.

The CDR3 reads CASSEAARGNPHPQHF. V is TRBV2 and J is TRBJ1-5; lacking DNA, the TRBD1 call made by TCRdb goes unchecked. Germline V gene sequence: CDR1 SNHLY, CDR2 FYNNEI. This CDR3 contains 16 residues.

In terms of frequency, this clonotype is medium-sized. J is TRBJ2-1 and V is TRBV10-3; TCRdb's D gene call, TRBD2, goes unchecked for lack of DNA. The CDR3 sequence is 16 residues long. The V gene's germline CDR1 is ENHRY and CDR2 SYGVKD. The CDR3 loop reads CAISESVTSGDNEQFF.

The chain links TRBV29-1 to TRBJ1-2. Germline CDR1 and CDR2: SQVTM and ANQGSEA. The CDR3 length is 12 residues. CDR3 protein: CSVGAGNYGYTF.

The V call is TRBV6-6, the J call TRBJ2-1; TCRdb reports TRBD2, a call that lacks DNA to check it against. This CDR3 comprises 17 residues. CDR1 and CDR2 from the germline V gene are MNHNY and SVGAGI (reference sequence). The CDR3 loop reads CASSYLLGLAAYNEQFF.

The rearrangement uses TRBV5-4 and TRBJ2-1. This CDR3 is built from 14 residues. Germline values: CDR1 SGHNT, CDR2 YYREEE (reference sequence). The CDR3 here is CASSLFTENNEQFF.

This chain uses TRBV18 with TRBJ1-6; TCRdb outputs TRBD1, but without DNA this stays unchecked. The CDR3 extends over 11 amino acids. CDR1 KGHSH and CDR2 LQKENI come from the germline V gene. The CDR3 region is CAKVRGSPLHF. Filled out from reference TRBV18 and TRBJ1-6, the complete variable domain reads NAGVMQNPRHLVRRRGQEARLRCSPMKGHSHVYWYRQLPEEGLKFMVYLQKENIIDESGMPKERFSAEFPKEGPSILRIQQVVRGDSAAYFCAKVRGSPLHFGNGTRLTVT.

V gene TRBV23-1 combines with J gene TRBJ1-2; TCRdb picks TRBD1, but there is no DNA to check that call. TRBV23-1 is labeled an ORF, and its function is uncertain. The CDR3 consists of 16 residues. CDR3 sequence: CASSQSYTGVESGYTF.

The chain links TRBV1 to TRBJ1-3; TCRdb outputs TRBD1, but without DNA this stays unchecked. TRBV1 counts as a pseudogene. This CDR3 has 19 amino acids. CDR3 sequence reads: CTSSQASPRDCMSGNTIYF.

The rearrangement joins TRBV4-3 to TRBJ1-1; no DNA is available, so the TRBD1 call from TCRdb remains unchecked. The CDR3 is 14 residues long. The germline CDR1 and CDR2 sequences are LGHNA and YSLEER. This chain's CDR3 is CASSQDITGDEAFF.

This chain uses TRBV5-1 with TRBJ2-7; the D call from TCRdb, TRBD1, cannot be confirmed without DNA. Germline CDR1 SGHRS, CDR2 YFSETQ. This CDR3 region has 15 residues. The CDR3 region is CASSPGTKTAYEQYF.

Judged by frequency, this clonotype is medium-sized (0.01 to 0.1%). This chain connects TRBV27 to TRBJ2-3; absent DNA, TCRdb's TRBD2 call cannot be checked. Germline V CDR1 and CDR2: MNHEY, SMNVEV (reference sequence). The CDR3 sequence is 13 residues long. CDR3 amino acids: CASSFLHTDTQYF.

This chain joins TRBV19 and TRBJ2-1; TCRdb picks TRBD1, but there is no DNA to check that call. The CDR3 consists of 15 residues. In germline, CDR1 is LNHDA, CDR2 SQIVND (reference sequence). CDR3 loop: CASSIEGGSPNEQFF.

This chain connects TRBV7-6 to TRBJ2-2; TCRdb picks TRBD2, but there is no DNA to check that call. Germline-derived CDR1 and CDR2 are SGHVS and FNYEAQ. This CDR3 contains 16 residues. The chain's CDR3 is CASSLEGMMNTGELFF.

The chain joins TRBV5-6 to TRBJ1-3; TCRdb names TRBD1, which stays unverified in the absence of DNA. The CDR3 consists of 16 residues. Looked up from germline, CDR1 is SGHDT and CDR2 is YYEEEE. The chain's CDR3 is CASSLSRASTGNTIYF.

The chain couples TRBV6-2 or TRBV6-3 to TRBJ2-3; TCRdb reports TRBD2, a call that lacks DNA to check it against. Per germline, CDR1 MNHEY and CDR2 SVGEGT. The CDR3 loop spans 14 amino acids. The CDR3 loop reads CASSSSGRAGTQYF.